This T cell receptor beta chain was captured in a study of T cell responses to AZD1222 COVID-19 vaccine. On the study more broadly: Analyses pooled second doses at about 4 or about 12 weeks.

The table lists this clone with a count of one. This CDR3 is 14 amino acids long. Trimming removed 8 bases from V and 3 bases from J; junction bases left unmatched: 4. Germline V lookup: CDR1 SNHLY, CDR2 FYNNEI. This table comes from immunoSEQ multiplex PCR, and its TCRdb copy is limited to in-frame clones, with some not included. The top ten clones hold under 8.5% of a sample with roughly 67,000 clones, roughly 90% of them seen once. The sequencing used peripheral blood, collected on day 0 of AZD1222 vaccination. The sequence came from an adult in good health. The rearrangement links TRBV2 to TRBJ2-3; 11 bases match TRBD2. The CDR3 is CASRPSGRTDTQYF. CDR3 coding DNA: TGTGCCAGCCGTCCTAGCGGGAGGACAGATACGCAGTATTTT.